Shown below are 19 T cell receptor beta chains from a single sample sequenced in a study of cytomegalovirus exposure and HLA in healthy donors. Primers: 60 Vbeta forward and 13 Jbeta reverse. Sequencing used immunoSEQ multiplex PCR; TCRdb keeps in-frame clones, though not all of them. The profile shows roughly 150,000 clones, more than 60% of them singletons. Sequencing was carried out using PBMCs. The receptors were gathered from a young man in good health and CMV-seropositive.

The chain joins TRBV19 to TRBJ2-3; 8 bases match TRBD2. CDR3 length: 16 residues. V dropped 1 base and J dropped 2; count of bases not matched to a gene: 5. Looked up from germline, CDR1 is LNHDA and CDR2 is SQIVND (reference sequence). The CDR3 loop is CASSIGGAGVTDTQYF. CDR3 in DNA: TGTGCCAGTAGTATAGGAGGAGCGGGAGTCACAGATACGCAGTATTTT.

The gene calls are TRBV7-2 and TRBJ2-1; TRBD2 agrees at 16 bases. CDR3 size: 16 residues. The germline V gene has CDR1 SGHTA and CDR2 FQGNSA. V shed 5 bases, J shed 9 bases, and the junction held 7 bases outside the gene matches. Here the CDR3 DNA reads TGTGCCAGCAGCCCGGGACTAGCGGGAGGGCCGCGTGAGCAGTTCTTC. Protein: CASSPGLAGGPREQFF.

This chain uses TRBV5-1 with TRBJ2-2; 12 nucleotides match TRBD2. This CDR3 spans 17 amino acids. Trimming at V came to 0 bases and at J to 4 bases, leaving 4 bases not matched to a gene. The germline V gene encodes CDR1 SGHRS and CDR2 YFSETQ. CDR3 loop: CASSLGLAGDGTGELFF. The CDR3 DNA reads TGCGCCAGCAGCTTGGGACTAGCGGGAGATGGCACCGGGGAGCTGTTTTTT.

This sequence joins TRBV28 and TRBJ1-2; a possible D gene is TRBD1 (5 bases). The CDR3 is 14 residues long. Germline CDR1 and CDR2: MDHEN and SYDVKM. V lost 6 bases to trimming and J lost 0 bases, with 11 bases between them. For the CDR3, the DNA is TGTGCCAGCAGCACCGGGGGAGCTAACTATGGCTACACCTTC. As protein: CASSTGGANYGYTF.

The chain couples TRBV11-2 to TRBJ2-7; D is perhaps TRBD2 (5 bases). Germline CDR1 SGHAT, CDR2 FQNNGV. This CDR3 spans 14 amino acids. The V and J ends lost 5 bases and 4 bases respectively, with 15 bases between them. The DNA of the CDR3 is TGTGCCAGCAGCACTGGGGTGGAGGAGTACGAGCAGTACTTC. It translates to CASSTGVEEYEQYF.

The chain combines TRBV6-5 with TRBJ2-1; 12 positions agree with TRBD1. The CDR3 length is 16 residues. The V and J ends lost 2 bases and 9 bases, in that order; junction bases with no gene match: 8. The V gene's germline CDR1 is MNHEY and CDR2 SVGAGI. The CDR3 region has the DNA TGTGCCAGCAGTTACGGGACAGGGGGCGTCGGAACTGAGCAGTTCTTC. Encoded protein: CASSYGTGGVGTEQFF.

J is TRBJ1-2 and V is TRBV25-1; 9 bases fit TRBD1. Germline assignment: CDR1 MGHDK and CDR2 SYGVNS. J was trimmed by 8 bases and V by 3 bases; bases with no gene match: 13. This CDR3 region has 16 residues. DNA for the CDR3: TGTGCCAGCAGTGATCTAAGGGACAGGGAGGTAGGCGGCTACACCTTC. It translates to CASSDLRDREVGGYTF.

There are a few counts of this clone. This chain joins TRBV6-1 and TRBJ2-1; D is unclear. The CDR3 totals 14 residues. V lost 2 bases and J 9 bases, leaving 14 bases between the germline ends. The germline gives CDR1 MNHNS, CDR2 SASEGT. The CDR3 protein is CASSENKFLGEQFF. The CDR3 region has the DNA TGTGCCAGCAGTGAAAATAAGTTTCTAGGTGAGCAGTTCTTC.

The chain employs TRBV27 and TRBJ2-7; D may be TRBD2 (5 bases). This CDR3 has 13 amino acids. Germline CDR1 is MNHEY and CDR2 is SMNVEV (reference sequence). Between the trimmed V and J ends, which lost 5 bases and 7 bases, there was a span of 15 bases. This CDR3 is CASSILGQREQYF. CDR3 bases: TGTGCCAGCAGTATACTAGGGCAAAGGGAGCAGTACTTC.

The chain is built from TRBV5-6 and TRBJ1-2; D is perhaps TRBD1 (5 bases). V was shortened by 3 bases and J by 7 bases, with 10 bases between the two germline ends. The germline CDR1 and CDR2 sequences are SGHDT and YYEEEE. The CDR3 runs to 12 residues. The CDR3 DNA sequence: TGTGCCAGCAGCTCAGTGGGGCGTGGCTACACCTTC. Translated, it gives CASSSVGRGYTF.

The chain carries TRBV7-9 and TRBJ2-3; the D gene is possibly TRBD2 (6 bases). Germline values: CDR1 SEHNR, CDR2 FQNEAQ (reference sequence). The CDR3 has 15 amino acids. Trimming cost V 1 base and J 1 base, with 9 bases left between them. The CDR3 is CASSLVASGTDTQYF. CDR3 DNA: TGTGCCAGCAGCTTAGTGGCTAGCGGCACAGATACGCAGTATTTT.

The rearrangement links TRBV2 to TRBJ2-7; D is undetermined. With 4 bases removed from V and 5 bases from J, the gap between germline ends came to 12 bases. Germline lookup yields CDR1 SNHLY and CDR2 FYNNEI. The CDR3 is made up of 13 amino acids. CDR3 nucleotides: TGTGCCAGCAGTGTTGAGACACTCCACGAGCAGTACTTC. Its protein product is CASSVETLHEQYF.

V usage is TRBV27 and J usage is TRBJ2-1, with TRBD2 matching over 7 bases. V was pared by 6 bases and J by 4 bases, with 12 bases of the junction left unmatched. CDR3 length: 16 residues. The germline V gene has CDR1 MNHEY and CDR2 SMNVEV (reference sequence). As DNA, the CDR3 is TGTGCCAGCAGCCGACCCACTAGCGCCCTATACAATGAGCAGTTCTTC. Translating gives CASSRPTSALYNEQFF.

In regard to this clone: Germline is not matched at one junction end, which may reflect a read error. CDR3 sequence (DNA): TGTGCCAGCAGCGAAGATCGGACAGGGGTAGGAGAGACCCAGTACTTC. Amino acid sequence: CASSEDRTGVGETQYF. J is TRBJ2-5 and V is TRBV2; 9 bases are a match to TRBD1. The germline V gene encodes CDR1 SNHLY and CDR2 FYNNEI. This CDR3 region has 16 residues. The full variable domain, with the rest looked up from reference TRBV2 and TRBJ2-5, is EPEVTQTPSHQVTQMGQEVILRCVPISNHLYFYWYRQILGQKVEFLVSFYNNEISEKSEIFDDQFSVERPDGSNFTLKIRSTKLEDSAMYFCASSEDRTGVGETQYFGPGTRLLVL.

The chain couples TRBV9 to TRBJ2-7; TRBD2 matches at 9 bases. The germline gives CDR1 SGDLS, CDR2 YYNGEE. Trimming at V came to 3 bases and at J to 5 bases, leaving 15 bases not matched to a gene. This CDR3 has 17 residues. CDR3 nucleotides: TGTGCCAGCAGCGGGGGGTCGGCGGGAGGGCGTATCCACGAGCAGTACTTC. This translates into CASSGGSAGGRIHEQYF.

The rearrangement joins TRBV6-1 to TRBJ1-4; perhaps TRBD1 as D (5 bases). The CDR3 has 16 amino acids. Trimming cost V 3 bases and J 5 bases, with 16 bases left between them. Germline V gives CDR1 MNHNS, CDR2 SASEGT. Here the CDR3 DNA reads TGTGCCAGCAGTGATTACCCGCAGGGTGTCAATGAAAAACTGTTTTTT. This codes for CASSDYPQGVNEKLFF.

This chain uses TRBV5-1 with TRBJ2-1; the match to TRBD1 covers 10 bases. The V and J ends lost 5 bases and 10 bases, in that order; junction bases with no gene match: 12. The germline V gene encodes CDR1 SGHRS and CDR2 YFSETQ. This CDR3 is 15 amino acids long. The CDR3 DNA reads as TGCGCCAGCAGTTCCGGGACAGGGGTAGGACAGGAGCAGTTCTTC. It encodes CASSSGTGVGQEQFF.

V and J are TRBV11-2 and TRBJ2-3; D not certain. This CDR3 contains 13 residues. Trimming stripped 1 base from V and 6 bases from J, with 8 bases between. Germline-derived CDR1 and CDR2 are SGHAT and FQNNGV. CDR3: CASSLGELDTQYF. The CDR3 bases are TGTGCCAGCAGCTTAGGAGAGTTGGATACGCAGTATTTT.

In this sample, this clone turned up once. The chain combines TRBV2 with TRBJ1-2, with D tentatively TRBD1 (5 bases). Looked up from germline, CDR1 is SNHLY and CDR2 is FYNNEI. The CDR3 consists of 13 residues. Trimming shortened V by 5 bases and J by 8 bases, and 15 bases separated the two germline ends. The CDR3 DNA follows: TGTGCCAGCAGTCCCGACAGATCAGCGGGCTACACCTTC. It yields the protein CASSPDRSAGYTF.